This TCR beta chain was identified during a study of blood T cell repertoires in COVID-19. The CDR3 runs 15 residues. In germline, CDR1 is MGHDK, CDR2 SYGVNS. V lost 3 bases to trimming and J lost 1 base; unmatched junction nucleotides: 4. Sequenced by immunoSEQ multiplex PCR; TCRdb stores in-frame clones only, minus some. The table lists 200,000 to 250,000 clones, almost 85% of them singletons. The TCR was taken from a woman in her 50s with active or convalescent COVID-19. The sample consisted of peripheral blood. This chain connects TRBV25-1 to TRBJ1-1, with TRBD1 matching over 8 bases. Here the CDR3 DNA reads TGTGCCAGCAGTGACAGGGGGCTTCGGAACACTGAAGCTTTCTTT. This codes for CASSDRGLRNTEAFF.